This TCR beta chain was identified in a study of Ad26.COV2.S vaccination and SARS-CoV-2 variants. Study-level points and caveats: It was found that vaccine and placebo recipients had similar non-spike TCR breadth.

Note on this clone: As yet, its antigen is unknown.

Sequencing used immunoSEQ multiplex PCR; TCRdb keeps in-frame clones, though not all of them. This sample has more than 150,000 clones; roughly 89% occur once, and the top ten carry 5% to 6.5%. Trimming removed 4 bases from V and 1 base from J, with 15 bases in between. This CDR3 has 16 amino acids. Germline V lookup: CDR1 LGHDT, CDR2 YNNKEL (reference sequence). The starting material was peripheral blood, obtained after recovery from COVID-19. The receptor was isolated from a human donor who had recovered from COVID-19. V usage is TRBV3-1 (or the pseudogene TRBV3-2) and J usage is TRBJ2-3; D gene unclear. CDR3 protein: CASSPDLAVGTDTQYF. The CDR3 coding sequence is TGTGCCAGCAGCCCTGACTTAGCCGTTGGCACAGATACGCAGTATTTT.